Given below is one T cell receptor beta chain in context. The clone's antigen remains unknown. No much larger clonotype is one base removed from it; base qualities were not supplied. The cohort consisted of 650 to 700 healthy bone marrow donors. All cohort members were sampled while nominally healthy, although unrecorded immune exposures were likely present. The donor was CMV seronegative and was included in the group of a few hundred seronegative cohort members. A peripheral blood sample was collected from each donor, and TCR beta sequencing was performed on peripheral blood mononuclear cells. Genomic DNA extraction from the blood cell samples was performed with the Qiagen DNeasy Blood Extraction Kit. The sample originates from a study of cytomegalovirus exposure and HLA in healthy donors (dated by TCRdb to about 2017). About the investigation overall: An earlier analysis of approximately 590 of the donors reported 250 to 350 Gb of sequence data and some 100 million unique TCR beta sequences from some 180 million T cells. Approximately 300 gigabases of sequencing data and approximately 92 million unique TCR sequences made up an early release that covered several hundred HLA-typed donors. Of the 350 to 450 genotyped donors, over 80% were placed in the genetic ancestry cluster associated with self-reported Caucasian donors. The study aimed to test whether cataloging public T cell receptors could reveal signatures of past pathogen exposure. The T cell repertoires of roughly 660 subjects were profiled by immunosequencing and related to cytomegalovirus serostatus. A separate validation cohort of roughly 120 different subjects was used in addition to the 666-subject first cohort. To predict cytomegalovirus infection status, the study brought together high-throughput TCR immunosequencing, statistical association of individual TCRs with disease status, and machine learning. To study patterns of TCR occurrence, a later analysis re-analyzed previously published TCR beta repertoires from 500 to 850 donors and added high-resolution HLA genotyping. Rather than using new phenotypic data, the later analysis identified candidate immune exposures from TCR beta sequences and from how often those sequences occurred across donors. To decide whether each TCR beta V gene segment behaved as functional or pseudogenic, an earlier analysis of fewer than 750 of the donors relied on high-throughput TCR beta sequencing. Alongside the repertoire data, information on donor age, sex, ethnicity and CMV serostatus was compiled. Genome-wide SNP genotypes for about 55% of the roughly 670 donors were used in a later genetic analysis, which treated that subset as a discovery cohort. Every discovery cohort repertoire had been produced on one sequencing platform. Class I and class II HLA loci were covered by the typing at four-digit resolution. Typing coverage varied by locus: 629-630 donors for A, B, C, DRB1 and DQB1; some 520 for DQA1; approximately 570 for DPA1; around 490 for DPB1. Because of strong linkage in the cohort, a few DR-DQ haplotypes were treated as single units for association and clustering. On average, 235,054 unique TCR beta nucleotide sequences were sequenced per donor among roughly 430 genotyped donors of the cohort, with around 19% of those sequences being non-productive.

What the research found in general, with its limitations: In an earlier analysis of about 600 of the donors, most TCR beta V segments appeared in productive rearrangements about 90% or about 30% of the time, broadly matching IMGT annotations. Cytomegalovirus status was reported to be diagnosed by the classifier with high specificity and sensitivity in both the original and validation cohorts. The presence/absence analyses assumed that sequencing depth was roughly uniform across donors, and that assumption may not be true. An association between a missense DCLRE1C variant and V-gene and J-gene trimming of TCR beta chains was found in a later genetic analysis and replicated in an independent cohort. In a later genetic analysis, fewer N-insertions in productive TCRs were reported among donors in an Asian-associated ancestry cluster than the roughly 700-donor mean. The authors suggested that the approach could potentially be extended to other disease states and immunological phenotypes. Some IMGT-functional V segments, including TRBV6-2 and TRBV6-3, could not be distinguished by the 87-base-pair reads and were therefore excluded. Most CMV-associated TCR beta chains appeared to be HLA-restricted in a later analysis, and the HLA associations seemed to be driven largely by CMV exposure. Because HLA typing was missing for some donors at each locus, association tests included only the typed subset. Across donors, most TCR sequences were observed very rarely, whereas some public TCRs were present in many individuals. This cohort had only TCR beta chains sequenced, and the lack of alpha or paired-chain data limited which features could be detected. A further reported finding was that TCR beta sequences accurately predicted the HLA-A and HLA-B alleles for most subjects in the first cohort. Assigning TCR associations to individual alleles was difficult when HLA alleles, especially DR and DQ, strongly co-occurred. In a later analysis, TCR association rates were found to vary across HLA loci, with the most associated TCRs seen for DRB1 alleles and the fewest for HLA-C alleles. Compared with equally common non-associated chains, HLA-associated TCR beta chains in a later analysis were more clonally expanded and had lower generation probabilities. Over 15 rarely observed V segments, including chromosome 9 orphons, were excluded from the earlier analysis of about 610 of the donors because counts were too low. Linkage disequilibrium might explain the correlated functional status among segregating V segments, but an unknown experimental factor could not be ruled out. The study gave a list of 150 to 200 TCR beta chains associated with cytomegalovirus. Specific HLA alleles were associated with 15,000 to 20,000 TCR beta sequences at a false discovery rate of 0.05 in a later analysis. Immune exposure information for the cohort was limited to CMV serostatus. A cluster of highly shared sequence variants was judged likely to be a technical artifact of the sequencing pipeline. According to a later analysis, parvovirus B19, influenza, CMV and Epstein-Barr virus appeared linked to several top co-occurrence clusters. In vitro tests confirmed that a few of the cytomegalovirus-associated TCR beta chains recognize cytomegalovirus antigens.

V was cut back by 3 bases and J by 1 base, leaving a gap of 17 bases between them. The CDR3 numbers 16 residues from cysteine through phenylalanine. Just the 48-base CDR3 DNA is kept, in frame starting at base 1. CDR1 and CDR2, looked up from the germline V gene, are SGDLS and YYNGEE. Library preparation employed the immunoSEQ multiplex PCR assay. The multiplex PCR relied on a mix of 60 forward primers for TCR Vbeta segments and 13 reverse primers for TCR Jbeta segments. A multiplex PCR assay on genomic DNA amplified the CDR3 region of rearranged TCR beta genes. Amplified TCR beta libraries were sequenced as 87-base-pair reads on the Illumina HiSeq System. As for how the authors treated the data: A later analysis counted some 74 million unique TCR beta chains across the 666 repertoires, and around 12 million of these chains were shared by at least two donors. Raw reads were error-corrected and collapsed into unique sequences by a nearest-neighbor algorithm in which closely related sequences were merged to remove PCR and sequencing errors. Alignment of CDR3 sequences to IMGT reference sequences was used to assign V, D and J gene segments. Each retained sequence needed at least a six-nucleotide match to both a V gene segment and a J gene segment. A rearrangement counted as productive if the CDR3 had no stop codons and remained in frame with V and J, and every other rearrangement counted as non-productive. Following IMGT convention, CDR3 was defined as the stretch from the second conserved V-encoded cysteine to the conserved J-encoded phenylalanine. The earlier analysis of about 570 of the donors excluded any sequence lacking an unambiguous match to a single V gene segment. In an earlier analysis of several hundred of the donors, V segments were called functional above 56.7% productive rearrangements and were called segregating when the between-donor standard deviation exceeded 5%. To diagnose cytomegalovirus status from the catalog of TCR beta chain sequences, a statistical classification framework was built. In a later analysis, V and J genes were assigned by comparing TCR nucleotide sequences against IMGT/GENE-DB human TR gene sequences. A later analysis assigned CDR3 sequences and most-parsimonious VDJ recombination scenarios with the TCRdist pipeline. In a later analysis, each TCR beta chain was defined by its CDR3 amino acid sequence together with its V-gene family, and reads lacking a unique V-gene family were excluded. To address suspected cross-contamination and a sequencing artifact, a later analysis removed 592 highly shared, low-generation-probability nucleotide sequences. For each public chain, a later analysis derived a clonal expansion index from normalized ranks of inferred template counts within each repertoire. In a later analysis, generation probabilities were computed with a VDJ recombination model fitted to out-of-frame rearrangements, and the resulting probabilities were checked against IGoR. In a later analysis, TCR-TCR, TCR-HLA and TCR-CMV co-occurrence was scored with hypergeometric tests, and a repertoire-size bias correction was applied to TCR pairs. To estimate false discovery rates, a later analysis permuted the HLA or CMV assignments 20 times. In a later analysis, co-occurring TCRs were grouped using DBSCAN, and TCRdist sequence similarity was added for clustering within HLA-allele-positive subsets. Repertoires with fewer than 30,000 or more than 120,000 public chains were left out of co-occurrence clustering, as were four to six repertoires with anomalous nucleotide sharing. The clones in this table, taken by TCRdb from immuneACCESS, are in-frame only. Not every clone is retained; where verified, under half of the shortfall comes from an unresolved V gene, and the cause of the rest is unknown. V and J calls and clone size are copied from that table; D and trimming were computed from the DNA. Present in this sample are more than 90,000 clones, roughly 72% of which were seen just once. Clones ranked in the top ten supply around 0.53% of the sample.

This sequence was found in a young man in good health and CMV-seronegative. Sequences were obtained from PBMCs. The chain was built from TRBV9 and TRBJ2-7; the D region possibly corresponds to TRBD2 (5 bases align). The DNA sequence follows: TGTGCCAGCAGCGCCAACCTCGGGGAAGGGTCCTACGAGCAGTACTTC. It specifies CASSANLGEGSYEQYF. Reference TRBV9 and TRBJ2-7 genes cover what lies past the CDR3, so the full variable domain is DSGVTQTPKHLITATGQRVTLRCSPRSGDLSVYWYQQSLDQGLQFLIQYYNGEERAKGNILERFSAQQFPDLHSELNLSSLELGDSALYFCASSANLGEGSYEQYFGPGTRLTVT.